What follows is one T cell receptor beta chain and its context. This specimen comes from a study of T cell changes during pregnancy in multiple sclerosis. Profiling relied on immunoSEQ multiplex PCR, and the TCRdb table lists in-frame clones only, not all of them. This sample has about 110,000 clones, with 92% found just once. This sequence was found in a female donor with multiple sclerosis, enrolled in a pregnancy study. Sequencing used peripheral blood, obtained in the third trimester of pregnancy.

CDR3 DNA: TGTGCCACAGAGTTGGACAGGGGGAGTTACGAGCAGTACTTC. Amino acid sequence: CATELDRGSYEQYF. The chain uses TRBV7-8 and TRBJ2-7; 10 positions agree with TRBD1. The V segment lost 10 bases and the J segment 4 bases; nucleotides outside the gene matches: 10. This CDR3 is built from 14 residues. Germline values: CDR1 SGHVS, CDR2 FQNEAQ. The variable domain in full, completed from reference TRBV7-8 and TRBJ2-7, reads GAGVSQSPRYKVAKRGQDVALRCDPISGHVSLFWYQQALGQGPEFLTYFQNEAQLDKSGLPSDRFFAERPEGSVSTLKIQRTQQEDSAVYLCATELDRGSYEQYFGPGTRLTVT.